These 5 T cell receptor beta chains originate from one sample sequenced in a study of human T cells and chemical hapten exposure. The time point was: pre-sensitization, week 0. Treatment here: therapeutic diphenylcyclopropenone sensitization with weekly scalp DPC. TCRdb recomputed calls from the RACE reads with MiXCR, one row per CDR3 protein. Among some 59,000 distinct CDR3 sequences listed, approximately 10% were seen once. The source was whole blood, collected in connection with sensitization to the hapten diphenylcyclopropenone (DPC). The receptors derive from a woman in her 40s with alopecia areata. Some clones in this sample may be carry-over from other donors' samples.

This clonotype was seen only a few times. The genes are TRBV19 and TRBJ2-7, with D possibly being TRBD1 (6 bases). CDR3 size: 13 residues. In germline, CDR1 is LNHDA, CDR2 SQIVND (reference sequence). The ends were cut back, 3 bases at V and 2 bases at J, with 8 bases in the middle. Here the CDR3 reads CASSIQGTYEQYF. In DNA form, the CDR3 reads TGTGCCAGTAGTATTCAGGGGACCTACGAGCAGTACTTC.

This clonotype was detected ten times or more. The rearrangement joins TRBV18 to TRBJ2-7; no clear D. Per germline, CDR1 KGHSH and CDR2 LQKENI. The CDR3 length is 12 residues. V gave up 3 bases and J gave up 9 bases, with 12 bases separating them. CDR3 nucleotides: TGTGCCAGCTCACCTGACGTTGGTCGGCAGTACTTC. Residues: CASSPDVGRQYF.

This clonotype occurred many times. The genes are TRBV11-3 and TRBJ2-3; D perhaps matches TRBD2 (6 bases). The germline V gene encodes CDR1 SGHNT and CDR2 YENEEA. This CDR3 spans 17 amino acids. Trimming stripped 5 bases from V and 1 base from J, with 19 bases between. CDR3: CASSGRSGRPGTDTQYF. The CDR3 DNA sequence: TGTGCCAGCAGCGGACGTAGCGGTAGACCAGGCACAGATACGCAGTATTTT.

This clonotype was observed a few times. The chain links TRBV20-1 to TRBJ1-3; TRBD1 agrees at 7 bases. After removal of 5 bases from V and 4 bases from J, the junction contained 11 bases not matched to a gene. Germline CDR1 reads DFQATT; CDR2 reads SNEGSKA (reference sequence). The CDR3 extends over 15 amino acids. CDR3 in DNA: TGCAGTGCTCCCTCTGGTGCAGGGGGAGGAAACACCATATATTTT. It yields the protein CSAPSGAGGGNTIYF.

V usage is TRBV12-5 and J usage is TRBJ2-1; 8 nucleotides agree with TRBD1. The J segment lost 9 bases and the V segment lost 5 bases, leaving 9 bases of the junction unmatched. This CDR3 comprises 14 residues. CDR1 LGHNT and CDR2 FRNRAP come from the germline V gene. CDR3 nucleotides: TGTGCTAGTGGTCGAACCGGGACAGGCCCTGAGCAGTTCTTC. Its protein product is CASGRTGTGPEQFF.